These T cell receptor beta chains were read from a single sample in a study of technical replicates of blood from a few donors. TCRdb's table, derived via immunoSEQ multiplex PCR, lists solely in-frame clones and lacks some. The sample consists of under 95,000 clones, 95% of them appearing once. Input material: T cells isolated from PBMCs. The receptors derive from a human donor in good health. Each CDR3 is given with its conserved first and last residue. D genes are given only for firm matches. Clone size appears in some rows only: once, few, many, or a class for an expanded clone.

clone_size | j_call | d_call | v_call | cdr3_nt | cdr3_aa
. | TRBJ2-7 | TRBD2 | TRBV6-5 | TGTGCCAGCAAAGGTGGATTAGCGGGAGAGTACGAGCAGTACTTC | CASKGGLAGEYEQYF
. | TRBJ1-2 | . | TRBV6-6 | TGTGCCAGCTTCTACCGGGCGGGGTACAACTATGGCTACACCTTC | CASFYRAGYNYGYTF
. | TRBJ1-2 | . | TRBV19 | TGTGCCAGTAGTATCTACCAACGGGGATCCTATGGCTACACCTTC | CASSIYQRGSYGYTF
. | TRBJ2-7 | TRBD2 | TRBV7-9 | TGTGCCAGCAGCTTGGTCGGCGGGAGCTCCTACGAGCAGTACTTC | CASSLVGGSSYEQYF
. | TRBJ2-3 | . | TRBV19 | TGTGCCAGTAAACGTCAAACTAGCACAGATACGCAGTATTTT | CASKRQTSTDTQYF
. | TRBJ2-7 | . | TRBV7-2 | TGTGCCAGCACCCTTCAGGCAGGGCACTACGAGCAGTACTTC | CASTLQAGHYEQYF
. | TRBJ2-3 | TRBD2 | TRBV7-9 | TGTGCCAGCAGCTCTAGCGGGGGGGCGACAGATACGCAGTATTTT | CASSSSGGATDTQYF
. | TRBJ2-7 | TRBD1 | TRBV6-5 | TGTGCCACAGGACAGGTCGGACCCAGCGAGCAGTACTTC | CATGQVGPSEQYF
. | TRBJ2-1 | TRBD2 | TRBV27 | TGTGCCAGCAGTTCGAGGGGGAGGGGTTTGGCTAGCCGCCCGGGGGGGAGAAATGAGCAGTTCTTC | CASSSRGRGLASRPGGRNEQFF
. | TRBJ2-7 | TRBD1 | TRBV5-1 | TGCGCCAGCAGCTTAGTCGGGACAGACATAAGCGAGCAGTACTTC | CASSLVGTDISEQYF
. | TRBJ1-4 | . | TRBV5-5 | TGTGCCAGCAGCTTGAATTTGGTTGTCAGTGAAAAACTGTTTTTT | CASSLNLVVSEKLFF
. | TRBJ2-7 | . | TRBV11-2 | TGTGCCAGCAGCTCCGGGCCGGGGGATTCCTACGAGCAGTACTTC | CASSSGPGDSYEQYF
. | TRBJ2-5 | . | TRBV6-5 | TGTGCCAGCGGGGAGCAAGAGACCCAGTACTTC | CASGEQETQYF
once | TRBJ1-1 | TRBD1 | TRBV5-8 | TGTGCCAGCAGCTCCCCGGGACAGGGGTTTACCATGAACACTGAAGCTTTCTTT | CASSSPGQGFTMNTEAFF
. | TRBJ2-5 | . | TRBV6-6 | TGTGCCAGCAGTCCCCCCGGGAGTCGGAAGGAGACCCAGTACTTC | CASSPPGSRKETQYF
. | TRBJ1-4 | . | TRBV19 | TGTGCCAGTAGTGGCGAATCAAATAAGAGGGGGTCTAATGAAAAACTGTTTTTT | CASSGESNKRGSNEKLFF
. | TRBJ2-7 | . | TRBV7-8 | TGTGCCAGCAGCTTACATCAGGGTCCCTCCTACGAGCAGTACTTC | CASSLHQGPSYEQYF
once | TRBJ2-7 | TRBD2 | TRBV11-2 | TGTGCCAGCAGCTTACTAGGCGGGGGAGGGGCAGGGATATACGAGCAGTACTTC | CASSLLGGGGAGIYEQYF
. | TRBJ1-4 | . | TRBV5-6 | TGTGCCAGCAGCCGGGGGGCCGGCAGGGCTTCTGTGGCTAATGAAAAACTGTTTTTT | CASSRGAGRASVANEKLFF
. | TRBJ2-7 | TRBD1 | TRBV6-1 | TGTGCCAGCAGTGGTCGGACAGGGGAAATTCTCTACGAGCAGTACTTC | CASSGRTGEILYEQYF
. | TRBJ1-4 | . | TRBV4-1 | TGCGCCAGCAGCCAAATGGGCGGACATGTGGGAAAACTGTTTTTT | CASSQMGGHVGKLFF
. | TRBJ1-2 | TRBD1 | TRBV28 | TGTGCCAGCCTACCCGGGGACAGAACCTATGGCTACACCTTC | CASLPGDRTYGYTF
. | TRBJ2-7 | . | TRBV18 | TGTGCCAGCTCACCAGTGGGCGGAGGGGAGCAGTACTTC | CASSPVGGGEQYF
. | TRBJ2-6 | TRBD1 | TRBV19 | TGTGCCAGTAGTATAGCCGACAGGGGCGCTGGGGCCAACGTCCTGACTTTC | CASSIADRGAGANVLTF
once | TRBJ1-3 | . | TRBV6-5 | TGTGCCAGCAGTTACTCGAGCTCGGGGGGACACACCATATATTTT | CASSYSSSGGHTIYF
. | TRBJ1-4 | TRBD1 | TRBV10-3 | TGTGCCATCAGTGACCCCGGGACAGGGGATGAAAAACTGTTTTTT | CAISDPGTGDEKLFF
. | TRBJ2-1 | TRBD1 | TRBV19 | TGTGCCAGTAGTATAGTACCATTAGGACAGGGGCCCTACAATGAGCAGTTCTTC | CASSIVPLGQGPYNEQFF
. | TRBJ2-2 | TRBD1 | TRBV4-1 | TGCGCCAGCAGTAGCCGGGACAGGGCCACCGGGGAGCTGTTTTTT | CASSSRDRATGELFF
. | TRBJ2-7 | . | TRBV14 | TGTGCCAGCAGCCCGGAGGGGTACGAGCAGTACTTC | CASSPEGYEQYF
. | TRBJ1-5 | . | TRBV13 | TGTGCCAGCAGCGTTGGGACTGCCTGGCCCCAGCATTTT | CASSVGTAWPQHF
. | TRBJ2-7 | TRBD1 | TRBV5-1 | TGCGCCAGCAGGCTGCCGGGACAGAGCTACGAGCAGTACTTC | CASRLPGQSYEQYF
. | TRBJ2-1 | TRBD2 | TRBV5-4 | TGTGCCAGCAGAGCCGGGACTAGCGTCAATGAGCAGTTCTTC | CASRAGTSVNEQFF
. | TRBJ2-2 | . | TRBV5-1 | TGCGCCAGCGGGCCAGGACTGGCCGGGGAGCTGTTTTTT | CASGPGLAGELFF
. | TRBJ1-2 | . | TRBV4-1 | TGCGCCAGCAGCCGCGGGCAGGGGTCTATTAGCTATGGCTACACCTTC | CASSRGQGSISYGYTF
. | TRBJ1-1 | . | TRBV5-1 | TGCGCCAGCAGCTTGGTAGGGGTCGGGTTGAACACTGAAGCTTTCTTT | CASSLVGVGLNTEAFF
. | TRBJ2-5 | TRBD2 | TRBV6-1 | TGTGCCAGCAGTGAGAAACTAGCGGGAGGGCCAGGAGAGACCCAGTACTTC | CASSEKLAGGPGETQYF
. | TRBJ2-7 | . | TRBV11-2 | TGTGCCAGCAGTAAATACGGTTTACAGGGAGGGTCCTACGAGCAGTACTTC | CASSKYGLQGGSYEQYF
. | TRBJ1-3 | . | TRBV19 | TGTGCCAGTAGTATACAGATTTACTCTGGAAACACCATATATTTT | CASSIQIYSGNTIYF